This TCR beta chain emerged from a study of cytomegalovirus exposure and HLA in healthy donors (dated by TCRdb to about 2017). For context, the study as a whole: In an earlier analysis of 450 to 750 of the donors, 276 Gb of sequence data and 90 million to 130 million unique TCR beta sequences from roughly 180 million T cells were reported. In a later analysis, previously published TCR beta repertoires from about 640 donors were re-analyzed and high-resolution HLA genotyping was added so that TCR occurrence patterns could be studied. All discovery cohort repertoires had been generated using a single sequencing platform. In addition to the first cohort of 666 subjects, a separate validation cohort of 120 different subjects was used. About five DR-DQ haplotypes were treated as single units for association and clustering because of strong linkage in the cohort. Genome-wide SNP genotypes for about three fifths of the roughly 670 donors were used in a later genetic analysis, which treated that subset as a discovery cohort. Alongside the repertoire data, information on donor age, sex, ethnicity and CMV serostatus was compiled. The study was designed to test whether signatures of past pathogen exposure could be identified by cataloging public T cell receptors. HLA typing covered class I and class II loci at four-digit resolution. Of the roughly 420 genotyped donors, less than 90% were placed in the genetic ancestry cluster associated with self-reported Caucasian donors. To decide whether each TCR beta V gene segment behaved as functional or pseudogenic, an earlier analysis of nearly 600 of the donors relied on high-throughput TCR beta sequencing. In the later analysis, no new phenotypic data were used to find candidate immune exposures; instead, reliance was placed on TCR beta sequences and their occurrence across donors. Among approximately 370 genotyped donors of the cohort, an average of approximately 200,000 unique TCR beta nucleotide sequences was sequenced per donor, of which 15% to 20% were non-productive. Using immunosequencing, the study profiled T cell repertoires from 640 or so subjects and related those repertoires to cytomegalovirus serostatus. The number of typed donors differed by locus: about 620-640 for A, B, C, DRB1 and DQB1; 500 to 550 for DQA1; 606 for DPA1; and around 450 for DPB1. High-throughput TCR immunosequencing, statistical association of individual TCRs with disease status, and machine learning were combined to predict cytomegalovirus infection status. An early release that covered about 600 HLA-typed donors contained around 330 gigabases of sequencing data and around 85 million unique TCR sequences. Points the paper makes about the study in general: Some IMGT-functional V segments, including TRBV6-2 and TRBV6-3, could not be distinguished by the 87-base-pair reads and were therefore excluded. A cluster of highly shared sequence variants was judged likely to be a technical artifact of the sequencing pipeline. According to a later analysis, most CMV-associated TCR beta chains appeared to be HLA-restricted, and the HLA associations seemed to be driven largely by CMV exposure. The study gave a list of about 160 TCR beta chains associated with cytomegalovirus. A later analysis found that HLA-associated TCR beta chains were more clonally expanded and had lower generation probabilities than equally common non-associated chains. The presence/absence analyses assumed that sequencing depth was roughly uniform across donors, and that assumption may not be true. When HLA alleles, especially DR and DQ, strongly co-occurred, attributing TCR associations to individual alleles was difficult. Most TCR sequences were observed very rarely across donors, whereas some public TCRs were present in many individuals. Because HLA typing was unavailable for some donors at each locus, only the typed subset was used in association tests. A further reported finding was that TCR beta sequences accurately predicted the HLA-A and HLA-B alleles for most subjects in the first cohort. Broadly in line with IMGT annotations, most TCR beta V segments showed up in productive rearrangements about 90% or about 30% of the time in an earlier analysis of 587 of the donors. In this cohort, only TCR beta chains were sequenced, and detectable features were limited by the absence of alpha or paired-chain data. Three of the identified cytomegalovirus-associated TCR beta chains were confirmed in vitro to be specific for cytomegalovirus antigens. In a later genetic analysis, a missense DCLRE1C variant was associated with V-gene and J-gene trimming of TCR beta chains, and the association was replicated in an independent cohort. A later analysis found that TCR association rates varied across HLA loci, with DRB1 alleles showing the most associated TCRs and HLA-C alleles the fewest. Over 15 rarely observed V segments, including chromosome 9 orphons, were excluded from the earlier analysis of 550 to 700 of the donors because counts were too low. Linkage disequilibrium might explain the correlated functional status among segregating V segments, but an unknown experimental factor could not be ruled out. Immune exposure information for the cohort was limited to CMV serostatus. In both the original and validation cohorts, the classifier was reported to diagnose cytomegalovirus status with high specificity and sensitivity. Compared with the approximately 700-donor mean, donors in an Asian-associated ancestry cluster had fewer N-insertions in productive TCRs, according to a later genetic analysis. According to the authors, the approach could potentially be generalized to other disease states and immunological phenotypes. In a later analysis, several top co-occurrence clusters were reported to appear linked to parvovirus B19, influenza, CMV and Epstein-Barr virus. Specific HLA alleles were associated with 18,000 or so TCR beta sequences at a false discovery rate of 0.05 in a later analysis.

With regard to this clone: What antigen it recognizes has not been identified.

Preparation of the library involved the immunoSEQ multiplex PCR assay. The multiplex PCR relied on a mix of 60 forward primers for TCR Vbeta segments and 13 reverse primers for TCR Jbeta segments. The CDR3 region of rearranged TCR beta genes was amplified from genomic DNA with a multiplex PCR assay. The amplified TCR beta libraries were sequenced on the Illumina HiSeq System as 87-base-pair reads. The study's own analysis went as follows. A later analysis counted about 76 million unique TCR beta chains across the 700 or so repertoires, and roughly 10 million of these chains were shared by at least two donors. Raw reads were error-corrected and collapsed into unique sequences by a nearest-neighbor algorithm in which closely related sequences were merged to remove PCR and sequencing errors. To assign V, D and J gene segments, CDR3 sequences were aligned to IMGT reference sequences. For a sequence to be retained, a match of at least six nucleotides to both a V gene segment and a J gene segment was required. A rearrangement counted as productive if the CDR3 had no stop codons and remained in frame with V and J, and every other rearrangement counted as non-productive. Following IMGT convention, CDR3 was defined as the stretch from the second conserved V-encoded cysteine up to the conserved J-encoded phenylalanine. The earlier analysis of about 610 of the donors excluded sequences that lacked an unambiguous match to a single V gene segment. In an earlier analysis of some 590 of the donors, a V segment was called functional when productive rearrangements were above 56.7%, and segregating when the standard deviation between donors exceeded 5%. A statistical classification framework was built to diagnose cytomegalovirus status from the catalog of TCR beta chain sequences. In a later analysis, V and J genes were assigned by comparing TCR nucleotide sequences against IMGT/GENE-DB human TR gene sequences. A later analysis assigned CDR3 sequences and most-parsimonious VDJ recombination scenarios with the TCRdist pipeline. A later analysis defined each TCR beta chain by its CDR3 amino acid sequence plus V-gene family, and excluded reads lacking a unique V-gene family. As a way to deal with suspected cross-contamination and a sequencing artifact, a later analysis dropped 450 to 600 nucleotide sequences that were highly shared and had low generation probability. In a later analysis, a clonal expansion index was calculated for each public chain from normalized within-repertoire ranks of inferred template counts. In a later analysis, generation probabilities were computed using a VDJ recombination model fitted to out-of-frame rearrangements, and the results were checked against IGoR. In a later analysis, TCR-TCR, TCR-HLA and TCR-CMV co-occurrence was scored with hypergeometric tests, and a repertoire-size bias correction was applied to TCR pairs. False discovery rates were estimated in a later analysis by permuting HLA or CMV assignments 20 times. In a later analysis, co-occurring TCRs were grouped using DBSCAN, with TCRdist sequence similarity added in when clustering inside HLA-allele-positive subsets. For co-occurrence clustering, repertoires with fewer than 30,000 or more than 120,000 public chains were excluded, along with roughly 5 repertoires with anomalous nucleotide sharing. The source is immuneACCESS, and TCRdb retained only in-frame sequences with V and J called. Part of the clones is not carried over; for the studies checked, unresolved V genes explain less than half of this, and the remainder is unexplained. The DNA was the basis for D and trimming; V, J and clone size are from that table. The sample's records list around 120,000 clones. Around 0.6% of the sample is taken by the ten largest.

The cohort comprised fewer than 700 healthy bone marrow donors. Cohort members were all nominally healthy when sampled, although unrecorded immune exposures were likely present. The donor was CMV seronegative and was included in the group of 352 seronegative cohort members. A peripheral blood sample was provided by each donor, and peripheral blood mononuclear cells were used for TCR beta sequencing. Genomic DNA was extracted from the blood cell samples with the Qiagen DNeasy Blood Extraction Kit. For this chain, trimming is 2 bases at the V end and 3 bases at the J end, and the number of junction bases without a gene match is 6. Inclusive of the bounding cysteine and phenylalanine, the CDR3 is 15 residues long. The retained sequence is limited to the CDR3, 45 bases, with the frame set at the first base. Sequences SGHDT (CDR1) and YYEEEE (CDR2) are obtained from the germline V gene.

The chain is encoded by TRBV5-6 joined to TRBJ1-2; TRBD1 matches 8 bases in the middle. The sequence was collected from a man aged 45-65 years in good health and CMV-seronegative. Specimen: PBMCs. This receptor has the CDR3 CASSFLPGGDYGYTF. The base sequence is TGTGCCAGCAGCTTTCTTCCAGGGGGCGACTATGGCTACACCTTC.